The present T cell receptor beta chain was sequenced within a study of T cells after yellow fever vaccination. Study observations and caveats: Detected again after the booster were most primary-vaccination clones, at about 96% CD4 and about 90% CD8. FACS-sorted repertoires could harbor abundant contaminating bulk-population clonotypes.

This clonotype was counted between two and nine times. Its target is not known. V dropped 2 bases and J dropped 5 bases, with 10 bases sitting between them. Germline CDR1 is SGHRS and CDR2 is YFSETQ. This CDR3 region has 13 residues. The TCR cDNA carried a universal primer site and UMIs from 5'RACE template switching. TCRdb redid the calling of the 5' RACE reads with MiXCR, one entry per CDR3 protein. The profile covers hundreds of thousands of distinct CDR3 sequences, with 9% to 15% appearing a single time and 14% to 15% taken by the ten largest. The material sequenced was PBMCs, taken on the day of the yellow fever booster vaccination. The rearrangement uses TRBV5-1 and TRBJ2-5; D gene ambiguous. The sequence was collected from a man aged 25-45 years who received the YFV17D yellow fever vaccine. The CDR3 DNA reads TGCGCCAGCAGCTTCGCATCGCCGGAGACCCAGTACTTC. This sequence encodes CASSFASPETQYF.